The 12 T cell receptor beta chains presented below share a single source sample, sequenced in a study of blood T cell repertoires in COVID-19. Data came from immunoSEQ multiplex PCR; TCRdb stores just in-frame clones and leaves some out. The sample has under 300,000 clones; roughly 89% are singletons. Sequencing was carried out using peripheral blood. The receptors originated from a woman aged 40 to 50 who had recovered from COVID-19.

V and J are TRBV30 and TRBJ2-7; TRBD2 matches 12 bases. The CDR3 spans 13 residues. V lost 7 bases and J lost 7; bases outside the gene matches: 8. Germline assignment: CDR1 GTSNPN and CDR2 SVGIG (reference sequence). DNA for the CDR3: TGTGCCTCGCTACTAGCGGGGGGATATGAGCAGTACTTC. Amino acid sequence: CASLLAGGYEQYF.

This clone was detected only once. This chain links TRBV11-2 with TRBJ2-3; the D is unclear. Trimming pared 3 bases from V and 4 bases from J, leaving 8 bases between. The CDR3 spans 13 residues. The germline CDR1 and CDR2 sequences are SGHAT and FQNNGV. The CDR3 nucleotides are TGTGCCAGCAGCTTCCTCCGGTCAGATACGCAGTATTTT. It yields the protein CASSFLRSDTQYF.

The chain has TRBV27 and TRBJ2-1; D is possibly TRBD2 (6 bases). V shed 4 bases and J shed 11 bases, with 12 bases lying between them. Germline V gene sequence: CDR1 MNHEY, CDR2 SMNVEV (reference sequence). This CDR3 is built from 12 residues. The CDR3 DNA reads as TGTGCCAGCAGTTCGACCGGGACTCAGCAGTTCTTC. It translates to CASSSTGTQQFF.

The rearrangement joins TRBV4-3 to TRBJ1-4, with a weak D call TRBD1 (6 bases). This CDR3 has 15 residues. Germline-derived CDR1 and CDR2 are LGHNA and YSLEER. Trimming removed 5 bases from V and 5 bases from J, with 15 bases in between. CDR3 in amino acids: CASSLRTVLNEKLFF. The CDR3 DNA sequence: TGCGCCAGCAGCTTGCGGACAGTGCTAAATGAAAAACTGTTTTTT.

The V and J genes are TRBV9 and TRBJ2-2; TRBD1 agrees at 9 bases. V lost 6 bases and J lost 7; bases outside the gene matches: 10. Germline assignment: CDR1 SGDLS and CDR2 YYNGEE. This CDR3 contains 15 residues. The CDR3 region has the DNA TGTGCCAGCACCCGGACAGGGGATATGGGCGGGGAGCTGTTTTTT. Translation: CASTRTGDMGGELFF.

This chain joins TRBV4-3 and TRBJ1-4; 8 positions match TRBD1. CDR1 and CDR2 (germline): LGHNA, YSLEER. V gave up 0 bases and J gave up 11 bases; unmatched junction bases: 14. This CDR3 region has 17 residues. The CDR3 is CASSQDPGQGPWVKLFF. The CDR3 nucleotides read TGCGCCAGCAGCCAAGACCCCGGACAGGGCCCCTGGGTCAAACTGTTTTTT.

The rearrangement uses TRBV30 and TRBJ2-5, with 10 positions matching TRBD2. CDR3 length: 12 residues. Germline CDR1 is GTSNPN and CDR2 is SVGIG (reference sequence). Trimming cost V 7 bases and J 3 bases; bases outside gene matches: 2. CDR3 DNA sequence: TGTGCCTACGGACTAGCGGAAGAGACCCAGTACTTC. Amino acid sequence: CAYGLAEETQYF.

The chain has TRBV13 and TRBJ2-2; 10 bases line up with TRBD1. This CDR3 has 15 amino acids. The V gene's germline CDR1 is PRHDT and CDR2 FYEKMQ (reference sequence). Germline trimming cut 11 bases from V and 7 bases from J; bases unmatched to any gene: 13. CDR3 nucleotide sequence: TGTGCCGTAACCGACAGGGGGCAGAGTATCGGGGAGCTGTTTTTT. Residues: CAVTDRGQSIGELFF.

This clone was observed once. This chain joins TRBV7-9 and TRBJ1-5, with D possibly matching TRBD1 (5 bases). The V end was cut by 2 bases, the J end by 9 bases, with 14 bases between. The CDR3 consists of 14 residues. Germline V CDR1 and CDR2: SEHNR, FQNEAQ (reference sequence). In DNA form, the CDR3 reads TGTGCCAGCAGCTTACAGGGAGGTCCCATGCCCCAGCATTTT. It codes for CASSLQGGPMPQHF.

In regard to this clone: A junction end diverges from the germline sequence, so it may reflect a read error. V gene TRBV6-1 combines with J gene TRBJ2-1, with TRBD1 identical over 8 bases. Germline V gene lookup returns CDR1 MNHNS and CDR2 SASEGT. CDR3 size: 17 residues. CDR3 sequence reads: CASSQARTGSSNDEQFF. The CDR3 coding sequence is TGTGCCAGCAGTCAAGCGAGGACAGGGTCAAGTAACGATGAGCAGTTCTTC.

This chain joins TRBV7-2 and TRBJ2-2, with D maybe TRBD2 (6 bases). The CDR3 is made up of 18 amino acids. Trimming shortened V by 2 bases and J by 0 bases, and 16 bases separated the two germline ends. Germline CDR1 reads SGHTA; CDR2 reads FQGNSA. The CDR3, as DNA: TGTGCCAGCAGCTTATGGTCTCCGGCTAGCGCGAACACCGGGGAGCTGTTTTTT. Encoded protein: CASSLWSPASANTGELFF.

CDR3 DNA sequence: TGTGCCAGCAGCCTCGGGGGGGGTGCCGAGCAGTTCTTC. This gives the protein CASSLGGGAEQFF. The rearrangement uses TRBV12-3 or TRBV12-4 and TRBJ2-1; TRBD2 aligns across 8 bases. This CDR3 contains 13 residues. The junction had 8 bases not matched to a gene; V was cut back by 6 bases and J by 10 bases.